This TCR beta chain was found in a study of shared clonotypes between healthy human individuals. Sequenced by immunoSEQ multiplex PCR; TCRdb stores in-frame clones only, minus some. The sample records under 750,000 clones, roughly 72% being singletons. Trimming shortened V by 8 bases and J by 6 bases, and 11 bases separated the two germline ends. The CDR3 extends over 12 amino acids. CDR1 MNHNY and CDR2 SVGAGI come from the germline V gene (reference sequence). Specimen: memory CD4+ T cells sorted from blood. Sample subset: CD45RA-negative fraction. This TCR derives from a woman aged 30 to 39 in good health. This chain connects TRBV6-6 to TRBJ1-5; weak D call: TRBD1 (5 bases). CDR3 loop: CASGGTGQPQHF. The CDR3 DNA is TGTGCCAGCGGGGGTACAGGTCAGCCCCAGCATTTT.